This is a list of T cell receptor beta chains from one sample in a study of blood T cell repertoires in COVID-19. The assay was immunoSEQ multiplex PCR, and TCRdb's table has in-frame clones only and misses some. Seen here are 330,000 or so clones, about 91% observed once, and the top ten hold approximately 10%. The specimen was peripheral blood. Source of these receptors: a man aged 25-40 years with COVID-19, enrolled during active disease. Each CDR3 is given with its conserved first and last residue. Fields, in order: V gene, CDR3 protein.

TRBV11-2 CASSPRLSGAQYNEQFF
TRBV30 CAWNGGVHNSPLHF
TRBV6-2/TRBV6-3 CASSYGGAVRQETQYF
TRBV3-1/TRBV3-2 CASSQGLQTGELFF
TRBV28 CASSSGQLYTDTQYF
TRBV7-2 CASRSSPYEQYF
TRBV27 CASMGGPSLRAFF
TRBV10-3 CAISTGTGTYEQYF
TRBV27 CASSLGWGVRPQNNVLTF
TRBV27 CASSLMQGSTEAFF
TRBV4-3 CASSPPSGQGSYGYTF
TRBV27 CASSFAFGQGGTDTQYF
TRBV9 CASRAPGVGNTEAFF
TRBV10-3 CAISRSSGRPENNEQFF
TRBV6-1 CASRGLAGGLTNTGELFF
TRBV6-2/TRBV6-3 CASSYVGLQETQYF
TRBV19 CASWPSGSQPGDEQFF
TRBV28 CASSFDRRNQPQHF
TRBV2 CASRQGSYEQYF
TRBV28 CASRWRIAGYNEQFF